A single T cell receptor (beta chain) is shown here with its context. What it binds is unknown. The TCR beta cDNA libraries contained unique molecular identifiers. From about 1 to 10 million T cells, 550,000 or so cDNA molecules were obtained. TCRdb used MiXCR to reprocess the PCR reads, holding one entry per CDR3 protein. The data hold fewer than 550,000 distinct CDR3 sequences, with around 36% observed a single time. The sample comes from a study of post-analysis software for immune sequencing data. The overall study: Included among the disease courses, which were recorded for the cohort, were relapsing-remitting, secondary progressive and progressive-relapsing multiple sclerosis. Study-wide findings and caveats: TRBV5-6, TRBV5-1 and TRBV20-1 belonged to a set of roughly 5 TRBV segments that were more frequent in patients than controls. Co-batched samples clustered tightly together by F measure. There was significantly lower normalized Chao1 diversity in multiple sclerosis patients than in controls.

Germline CDR1 is SQVTM and CDR2 is ANQGSEA. V lost 3 bases and J lost 2; bases outside the gene matches: 12. This CDR3 region has 16 residues. Sequenced input: blood. V usage is TRBV29-1 and J usage is TRBJ2-7; 8 positions agree with TRBD2. This TCR came from a girl aged 2-17 years with multiple sclerosis. The CDR3 here is CSVETPRGGQPYEQYF. CDR3 nucleotide sequence: TGCAGCGTTGAGACGCCACGCGGGGGGCAGCCCTACGAGCAGTACTTC.